This T cell receptor (beta chain) comes out of a study of blood T cell repertoires in COVID-19 (dated by TCRdb to about 2020). Regarding the complete study: Samples covering the acute and convalescent phases of COVID-19 were provided by collaborators in the United States, Italy and Spain. The material from the prospective study consisted of cDNA or gDNA derived from T cells, B-cell-depleted T cells, or PBMCs. Subjects who had been exposed to COVID-19, were actively infected with it, or had recovered from it provided the deeply sampled blood TCRbeta repertoires that made up the dataset. The repertoires were released in a freely available public database intended as a resource for research on the immune response to SARS-CoV-2. The samples were drawn from two sources: the first 160 participants of the ongoing ImmuneRACE study, and over 1,000 subjects contributed by 6 global collaborators. The sample metadata nearly always contained a de-identified subject ID, COVID-19 status, age in years and sex. HLA class I and class II types, where available, came from metadata supplied by the sample provider rather than from assay-based typing. What the work shows at the level of the full study, not this receptor alone: Clinical and demographic metadata were provided uncurated, with the amount varying by source and participant.

This clone was counted once. Its specific antigen is unknown. No base quality values were provided; no much bigger clone lies one nucleotide off. TCRbeta CDR3 regions were amplified from genomic DNA using the immunoSEQ Assay, a bias-controlled multiplex PCR. Regarding the original processing steps: The number of nucleated cells in each sample was estimated from the amplification of reference gene primers within the assay. To quantify the absolute abundance of each unique TCRbeta CDR3 rearrangement, sequence reads were collapsed and filtered. For each sample, productive Simpson clonality was calculated as the square root of Simpson's diversity index over productive rearrangements. In TCRdb, the immuneACCESS table is reduced to in-frame sequences with V and J assigned. These tables do not hold every clone; where another copy was compared, an unresolved V gene accounts for under half, and the others remain unexplained. The V and J calls and clone size were taken over from that table, and D and trimming were inferred from the DNA. This sample holds about 75,000 clones; more than 70% were observed only once. The top ten hold roughly a fifth of the sample.

The collaborating institutions used their own protocols to collect whole blood in K2EDTA tubes. For TCRbeta analysis, collaborators shipped samples as frozen whole blood, isolated PBMCs, or DNA extracted from either of those sample types. Trimming takes 5 bases off V and 4 bases off J; junction bases not matched to a gene: 10. There are 16 amino acids in the CDR3, from cysteine to phenylalanine inclusive. Only the CDR3 region is kept as DNA, spanning 48 bases read in frame from base 1. CDR1 and CDR2 were assigned from the germline V gene (reference sequence) as LNHDA and SQIVND. This TCR was recovered from a human donor in a cohort sampled during active COVID-19. The rearrangement combines TRBV19 with TRBJ2-2, with 7 junctional bases fitting TRBD2. Sample: peripheral blood. The CDR3 is CASSPPGGRVTGELFF. The DNA sequence follows: TGTGCCAGTAGTCCCCCCGGAGGGAGGGTCACCGGGGAGCTGTTTTTT.